The present entry profiles one TCR beta chain with its context. The antigen remains unidentified. Other nucleotide sequences in the sample specify the same CDR3. Clones were read by immunoSEQ multiplex PCR, and TCRdb kept only the in-frame ones, dropping some. The data contain approximately 170,000 clones, 85% to 90% of them singletons. Germline lookup yields CDR1 SGDLS and CDR2 YYNGEE. The ends lost 2 bases at V and 7 bases at J; junction bases unmatched: 2. The CDR3 is 14 residues long. The data stem from a study of T cell responses to AZD1222 COVID-19 vaccine. Study summary: Second-dose groups at about 4 or about 12 weeks were pooled. Study conclusions and caveats: Most donors were white British, females outnumbered males, and clonal diversity was possibly underestimated. Variant regions that are unmutated are reportedly the target of nearly half of spike-specific TCRs.

The chain has TRBV9 and TRBJ1-6; the match to TRBD1 covers 8 bases. This receptor was taken from an adult in good health. The specimen was peripheral blood, collected on day 0 of AZD1222 vaccination. The CDR3, as DNA: TGTGCCAGCAGCGTGGGGACAGGCAATTCACCCCTCCACTTT. The encoded protein is CASSVGTGNSPLHF.